The sequence of this T cell receptor (beta chain) was determined in a study of blood T cell repertoires in COVID-19. This clone turned up a few times. The data were produced by immunoSEQ multiplex PCR, yet TCRdb's version contains in-frame clones alone and is incomplete. The sample records more than 300,000 clones, around 86% being singletons. V lost 3 bases and J 3 bases, leaving 14 bases between the germline ends. Looked up from germline, CDR1 is GTSNPN and CDR2 is SVGIG (reference sequence). The CDR3 runs 15 residues. The J gene is TRBJ1-4, the V gene TRBV30; D may be TRBD1 (5 bases). Sequences were obtained from PBMCs or T cells enriched from blood (not recorded which). The TCR was taken from a man aged 30 to 45 who had recovered from COVID-19. The CDR3 coding sequence is TGTGCCTGGAGCGGAGGGGCTCTTCCTAATGAAAAACTGTTTTTT. Translation: CAWSGGALPNEKLFF.